This T cell receptor beta chain was identified during a study of shared clonotypes between healthy human individuals. About the research overall: Donor ages ranged 18 to 49 years: a couple of women, a few men.

The CDR3 contains 17 residues. Deletions cut 5 bases from V and 1 base from J, with 19 bases between. Germline CDR1 and CDR2: ENHRY and SYGVKD. Repertoires were generated with immunoSEQ multiplex PCR, while TCRdb's copy carries only in-frame clones and drops some. The table lists 2,500,000 or so clones, roughly 92% of them singletons. A split of CD4+ cells into CD45RA+ naive and CD45RA-negative memory subsets was performed. The chain couples TRBV10-3 to TRBJ2-3; a weak D match, TRBD1 (6 bases). Sequenced material: naive CD4+ T cells sorted from blood. The subset here: CD45RA+ positively selected. The source of this sequence is a young man in good health. In nucleotides, the CDR3 is TGTGCCATCAGTTCCCAGCGAAGGGCAGGGGGCACAGATACGCAGTATTTT. Amino acids: CAISSQRRAGGTDTQYF.